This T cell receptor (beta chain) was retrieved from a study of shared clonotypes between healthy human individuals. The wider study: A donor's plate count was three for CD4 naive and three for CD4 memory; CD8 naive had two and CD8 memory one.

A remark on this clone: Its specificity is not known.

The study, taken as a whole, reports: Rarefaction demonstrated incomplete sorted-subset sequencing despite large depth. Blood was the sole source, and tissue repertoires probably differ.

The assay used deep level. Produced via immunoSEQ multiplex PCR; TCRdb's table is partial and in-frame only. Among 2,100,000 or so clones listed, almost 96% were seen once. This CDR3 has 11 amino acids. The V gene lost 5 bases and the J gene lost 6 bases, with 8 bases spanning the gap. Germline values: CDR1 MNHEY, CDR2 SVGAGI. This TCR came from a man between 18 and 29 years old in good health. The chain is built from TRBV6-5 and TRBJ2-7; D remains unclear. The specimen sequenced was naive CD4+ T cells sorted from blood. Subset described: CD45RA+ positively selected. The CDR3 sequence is CASSDLGEQYF. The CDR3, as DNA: TGTGCCAGCAGTGACCTCGGCGAGCAGTACTTC.